A single sample gave rise to the 11 T cell receptor beta chains below, sequenced in a study of radiation and T cells in renal cell carcinoma. Regarding time point: blood 2 weeks post-SBRT. The treatment was: 15 Gy SBRT to primary tumor, nephrectomy 4 weeks later. The data were produced by immunoSEQ multiplex PCR, yet TCRdb's version contains in-frame clones alone and is incomplete. The data contain tens of thousands of clones, roughly 79% of them singletons. The material sequenced was blood, taken from a patient whose treatment included radiotherapy and nephrectomy. These receptors originate from a man aged 60 to 75 with renal cell carcinoma.

The chain is built from TRBV6-5 and TRBJ1-1; unclear D gene. Germline values: CDR1 MNHEY, CDR2 SVGAGI. V was clipped by 6 bases and J by 7 bases, with 9 bases between them. The CDR3 spans 11 residues. The chain's CDR3 is CASRRTGEAFF. For the CDR3, the DNA is TGTGCCAGCAGACGGACCGGTGAAGCTTTCTTT.

In this sample, this clone turned up once. The chain links TRBV6-5 to TRBJ1-2; D call uncertain. The CDR3 totals 11 residues. V lost 4 bases and J 8 bases, leaving 8 bases between the germline ends. Germline values: CDR1 MNHEY, CDR2 SVGAGI. In DNA form, the CDR3 reads TGTGCCAGCAGTTCCCCCCGAGGCTACACCTTC. Residues: CASSSPRGYTF.

The count of this clone is one. The V and J genes are TRBV27 and TRBJ2-7, with D perhaps TRBD1 (6 bases). The CDR3 consists of 14 residues. Trimming removed 4 bases from V and 0 bases from J, with 10 bases in between. Per the germline V gene, CDR1 is MNHEY and CDR2 is SMNVEV (reference sequence). The CDR3 coding sequence is TGTGCCAGCAGTTACAAGGACAGCTCCTACGAGCAGTACTTC. It translates to CASSYKDSSYEQYF.

The CDR3 loop reads CASSQVVGVTEAFF. In nucleotides, the CDR3 is TGCGCCAGCAGCCAAGTCGTCGGAGTTACTGAAGCTTTCTTT. The chain links TRBV4-3 to TRBJ1-1; D gene ambiguous. V was trimmed by 1 base and J by 5 bases, leaving 11 bases between them. The CDR3 totals 14 residues. The germline V gene encodes CDR1 LGHNA and CDR2 YSLEER.

This clone came up once. V usage is TRBV6-5 and J usage is TRBJ2-7, with D maybe TRBD2 (5 bases). The CDR3 sequence is 14 residues long. With 0 bases removed from V and 5 bases from J, the gap between germline ends came to 11 bases. Germline V gene lookup returns CDR1 MNHEY and CDR2 SVGAGI. CDR3 nucleotides: TGTGCCAGCAGTTACTCGAGGGCCGGGCACGAGCAGTACTTC. Its protein product is CASSYSRAGHEQYF.

The chain links TRBV7-2 to TRBJ2-5; unclear D gene. CDR1 SGHTA and CDR2 FQGNSA come from the germline V gene. V dropped 5 bases and J dropped 3 bases, with 16 bases sitting between them. This CDR3 region has 15 residues. For the CDR3, the DNA is TGTGCCAGCAGCCGTGCAGGAGCCATGAAAGAGACCCAGTACTTC. Its translation is CASSRAGAMKETQYF.

The genes are TRBV6-4 and TRBJ1-6; D is perhaps TRBD1 (5 bases). V was shortened by 0 bases and J by 0 bases, with 9 bases between the two germline ends. The CDR3 totals 17 residues. CDR1 is MRHNA, CDR2 SNTAGT, per germline. The CDR3, as DNA: TGTGCCAGCAGTGACTCCAGGGAAAACTCCTATAATTCACCCCTCCACTTT. This translates into CASSDSRENSYNSPLHF.

The chain combines TRBV6-1 with TRBJ2-7; maybe TRBD1 (5 bases). CDR1 and CDR2 (germline): MNHNS, SASEGT. The CDR3 runs 12 residues. Between the trimmed V and J ends, which lost 10 bases and 1 base, there was a span of 11 bases. CDR3 residues: CANTGISYEQYF. For the CDR3, the DNA is TGTGCCAACACAGGAATATCCTACGAGCAGTACTTC.

This chain joins TRBV7-8 and TRBJ1-1, with D perhaps TRBD1 (5 bases). From germline, CDR1 is SGHVS and CDR2 FQNEAQ. Trimming pared 8 bases from V and 1 base from J, leaving 11 bases between. The CDR3 covers 13 residues. CDR3 DNA: TGTGCCAGCCAGTTAGGGGCGAACACTGAAGCTTTCTTT. Translation: CASQLGANTEAFF.

This chain uses TRBV27 with TRBJ1-1; D gene uncertain. The CDR3 is 13 amino acids. Trimming pared 3 bases from V and 0 bases from J, leaving 5 bases between. Germline V gives CDR1 MNHEY, CDR2 SMNVEV (reference sequence). The CDR3 DNA reads TGTGCCAGCAGTTTTTCTGTGAACACTGAAGCTTTCTTT. Its translation: CASSFSVNTEAFF.

The genes are TRBV5-1 and TRBJ2-5; a weak D match, TRBD1 (7 bases). Germline CDR1 reads SGHRS; CDR2 reads YFSETQ. The CDR3 sequence is 15 residues long. V was clipped by 4 bases and J by 1 base, with 14 bases between them. CDR3 coding DNA: TGCGCCAGCAGCGCGGGACAGATGATCCAAGAGACCCAGTACTTC. Amino acid sequence: CASSAGQMIQETQYF.